This T cell receptor beta chain came from a study of metastatic and nonmetastatic thyroid tumors. Whole-study context: The comparison covered peripheral blood and tumor or nodule tissue in malignant and benign thyroid patients.

In the original workflow: Clinicopathological groups supplied CDR3 differences that were used to build a distant-metastasis classifier for papillary thyroid cancer. TCRdb re-called clones from the PCR reads using MiXCR. TCRdb's processing, not the study's, gives the V and J calls here. Here the sample spans some 55,000 clones, around 20% being singletons. Concerning this clone: Its antigen is as yet unknown. The junction shows a germline mismatch at one end, possibly a read error.

All patients were untreated before thyroid surgery. Germline CDR1 and CDR2: DFQATT and SNEGSKA (reference sequence). This CDR3 has 13 amino acids. General study findings and limits: Versus benign nodules, malignant thyroid tumors reportedly had significantly higher TCR beta diversity, in blood and tumor.

The chain has TRBV20-1 and TRBJ2-7; D is ambiguous. The sample comprised blood. The sequence was collected from a female donor with papillary thyroid cancer or a benign thyroid nodule (not recorded which). Some clones in this sample may be carry-over from other donors' samples. The CDR3 DNA is TGCAGTGCTAGACCCGCTCCGGGCCTTGAGCAGAACTTC. Its translation is CSARPAPGLEQNF.